A single sample is the source of the 15 T cell receptor beta chains below, sequenced in a study of regulatory T cells in long-lasting Graves disease. Library construction for TCR beta used iRepertoire HTBI primers and Arm-PCR of CDR3 regions. From the multiplex PCR reads, TCRdb called clonotypes with MiXCR, one entry per CDR3 protein. The data contain fewer than 650,000 distinct CDR3 sequences, more than 15% of them singletons. The time point was: newly diagnosed GD, antithyroid drugs for less than 3 months. RNA from PBMCs was the source of the TCR library. The sample was also reused in another study, on T cells in Graves' hyperthyroidism and ophthalmopathy.

The sample here was peripheral blood mononuclear cells (PBMCs), taken at new diagnosis, from a patient treated with antithyroid drugs. Every receptor here comes from a man between 18 and 35 years old with Graves disease.

Only a few counts were recorded for this clonotype. The chain is built from TRBV7-9 and TRBJ2-6; 9 positions match TRBD1. Unmatched junction bases numbered 14, after V lost 1 base and J lost 1 base. CDR3 length: 21 residues. Germline V gives CDR1 SEHNR, CDR2 FQNEAQ (reference sequence). The CDR3, as DNA: TGTGCCAGCAGCTTAGACCCCAGAACAGGGGGCAATCGGTCTGGGGCCAACGTCCTGACTTTC. Translating it yields CASSLDPRTGGNRSGANVLTF.

This clonotype was counted ten times or more. The J gene is TRBJ2-7, the V gene TRBV2; 8 nucleotides match TRBD1. From germline, CDR1 is SNHLY and CDR2 FYNNEI. The CDR3 covers 12 residues. After removal of 6 bases from V and 6 bases from J, the junction contained 4 bases not matched to a gene. The CDR3 region has the DNA TGTGCCAGCAGAGGACAGGGCGGCGAGCAGTACTTC. It yields the protein CASRGQGGEQYF.

The table lists this clonotype with a few counts. The chain employs TRBV6-2 or TRBV6-3 and TRBJ2-1; 8 bases agree with TRBD1. The V and J ends lost 1 base and 3 bases, in that order; junction bases with no gene match: 5. The CDR3 sequence is 16 residues long. From germline, CDR1 is MNHEY and CDR2 SVGEGT. This CDR3 reads CASSYYAGGIYNEQFF. The CDR3 DNA follows: TGTGCCAGCAGTTACTACGCAGGGGGCATCTACAATGAGCAGTTCTTC.

This clonotype came up many times. The chain links TRBV28 to TRBJ2-2; 7 positions agree with TRBD1. Trimming took 4 bases from V and 2 from J; bases not matched to a gene: 7. Germline V gene sequence: CDR1 MDHEN, CDR2 SYDVKM. This CDR3 has 16 amino acids. Written as DNA, the CDR3 is TGTGCCAGCAGTTCCCCAGGGGGAACCAACACCGGGGAGCTGTTTTTT. Residues: CASSSPGGTNTGELFF.

The gene calls are TRBV6-1 and TRBJ1-5; D is unclear. This CDR3 is 12 amino acids long. V lost 1 base to trimming and J lost 9 bases, with 7 bases between them. The germline V gene encodes CDR1 MNHNS and CDR2 SASEGT. The CDR3 sequence: CASSEVSLPQHF. The CDR3 DNA is TGTGCCAGCAGTGAAGTTTCTTTGCCCCAGCATTTT.

The chain has TRBV9 and TRBJ2-1; D is unresolved. V lost 4 bases to trimming and J lost 4 bases, with 9 bases between them. CDR1 and CDR2 (germline): SGDLS, YYNGEE. The CDR3 spans 13 residues. The CDR3 DNA follows: TGTGCCAGCAGCCCGTCGGAGTACAATGAGCAGTTCTTC. Its protein is CASSPSEYNEQFF. Full variable domain (rest looked up from reference TRBV9 and TRBJ2-1): DSGVTQTPKHLITATGQRVTLRCSPRSGDLSVYWYQQSLDQGLQFLIQYYNGEERAKGNILERFSAQQFPDLHSELNLSSLELGDSALYFCASSPSEYNEQFFGPGTRLTVL.

A few counts support this clonotype. The chain is built from TRBV12-3 or TRBV12-4 and TRBJ2-2; D may be TRBD2 (5 bases). The CDR3 is 16 residues long. V lost 7 bases and J 4 bases, leaving 19 bases between the germline ends. The CDR3 sequence: CASTPLGGGGTGELFF. The CDR3 DNA reads as TGTGCCAGCACCCCGCTCGGCGGAGGAGGCACCGGGGAGCTGTTTTTT.

This clonotype was detected ten times or more. DNA for the CDR3: TGTGCCAGCAGTTCTGACGGTTTCTCCTACGAGCAGTACTTC. Its protein product is CASSSDGFSYEQYF. The chain links TRBV28 to TRBJ2-7; D uncertain. This CDR3 spans 14 amino acids. The V and J ends lost 4 bases and 0 bases respectively, with 10 bases between them. Per the germline V gene, CDR1 is MDHEN and CDR2 is SYDVKM.

This clonotype was counted at least ten times. V usage is TRBV11-3 and J usage is TRBJ2-2; D gene uncertain. The CDR3 has 13 amino acids. Germline loops: CDR1 SGHNT, CDR2 YENEEA. V gave up 4 bases and J gave up 5 bases, with 8 bases separating them. In nucleotides, the CDR3 is TGTGCCAGCAGCTCGCCCCGGACCGGGGAGCTGTTTTTT. It specifies CASSSPRTGELFF.

This clonotype appeared many times. The chain joins TRBV3-1 to TRBJ2-2; 12 bases align to TRBD1. The CDR3 has 15 residues. CDR1 is LGHDT and CDR2 is YNNKEL in the germline V gene (reference sequence). Trimming cost V 5 bases and J 6 bases; bases outside gene matches: 4. Here the CDR3 DNA reads TGTGCCAGCAGCGCCGGGACAGGGGGCTCCGGGGAGCTGTTTTTT. It specifies CASSAGTGGSGELFF.

This clonotype was seen many times. The germline gene is not matched at one end of the junction; a read error may be the cause. V usage is TRBV5-1 and J usage is TRBJ2-3; TRBD2 is a possible D gene (6 bases). The CDR3 consists of 14 residues. Per the germline V gene, CDR1 is SGHRS and CDR2 is YFSETQ. The CDR3 DNA sequence: TGTGCCAGCAGCTTAGGGACTAGCACAGATACGCAGTATTTT. Its protein product is CASSLGTSTDTQYF.

In its sample, this clonotype was seen many times. V is TRBV12-3 or TRBV12-4 and J is TRBJ2-7; tentatively, D is TRBD2 (6 bases). This CDR3 contains 14 residues. V lost 3 bases and J 3 bases, leaving 12 bases between the germline ends. The CDR3: CASSLEGSNYEQYF. The CDR3 DNA follows: TGTGCCAGCAGTTTGGAGGGGTCGAACTACGAGCAGTACTTC.

This clonotype was picked up a small number of times. The V call is TRBV20-1, the J call TRBJ1-5; D possibly corresponds to TRBD1 (5 bases). V lost 6 bases and J lost 0, with 21 bases in between. CDR1 is DFQATT, CDR2 SNEGSKA, per germline (reference sequence). The CDR3 is 17 amino acids. CDR3 in amino acids: CSARQRIRDSSNQPQHF. As DNA, the CDR3 is TGCAGTGCCCGACAGAGGATCAGGGATAGTAGCAATCAGCCCCAGCATTTT.

The genes are TRBV7-2 and TRBJ2-3, with D uncertain. This CDR3 has 13 residues. Germline lookup yields CDR1 SGHTA and CDR2 FQGNSA. Trimming removed 5 bases at V and 7 bases at J, with 13 bases between. The CDR3 reads CASSPPLVNTQYF. CDR3 nucleotide sequence: TGTGCCAGCAGCCCACCCCTAGTTAATACGCAGTATTTT.

This clonotype was counted only a few times. This sequence joins TRBV7-3 and TRBJ1-1; D gene uncertain. CDR1 and CDR2 (germline): SGHTA, FQGTGA. V lost 4 bases, J lost 5 bases, and 11 bases lay in between. The CDR3 has 13 residues. CDR3 DNA: TGTGCCAGCAGCTCCGCCGTGGGTACTGAAGCTTTCTTT. This codes for CASSSAVGTEAFF.